This T cell receptor (beta chain) was sequenced for a study of neoadjuvant anti-PD-1 for oral cavity cancer. Study at large: Patients mostly received three to four biweekly nivolumab doses at 3 mg/kg before surgery. Patients without progression got a fourth dose around day 43. Whole-study findings and limits: Each response group had just three patients in TCR analyses.

A remark on this clone: Its specificity is not known.

Produced via immunoSEQ multiplex PCR; TCRdb's table is partial and in-frame only. The repertoire holds 14,000 to 15,000 clones, with about 69% as singletons. Cohort: HPV-negative, locally advanced oral cavity squamous cell carcinoma patients. The CDR3 length is 14 residues. CDR1 and CDR2 (germline): SGHRS, YFSETQ. The V gene lost 4 bases and the J gene lost 11 bases, with 21 bases spanning the gap. The sample was PBMCs, taken before nivolumab (anti-PD-1) treatment. The chain links TRBV5-1 to TRBJ1-1; D is perhaps TRBD1 (6 bases). This clonotype originated in a person between 35 and 79 years old with oral cavity squamous cell carcinoma. Written as DNA, the CDR3 is TGCGCCAGCAGCATGGACAGCTTTCCACTGGGGGCTTTCTTT. It yields the protein CASSMDSFPLGAFF.